Presented here are 28 T cell receptor beta chains from one specimen sequenced in a study of blood T cell repertoires in COVID-19. Generated by immunoSEQ multiplex PCR, the TCRdb table keeps only in-frame clones and is missing some. The sample contains approximately 120,000 clones, 80% to 85% of which appear only once. Specimen: peripheral blood. Receptors were obtained from a woman between 45 and 60 years old with acute or convalescent COVID-19.

As DNA, the CDR3 is TGTGCCAGCAGACCAACTAGCGGGAGAAGCACGCAGTATTTT. Translating it yields CASRPTSGRSTQYF. V usage is TRBV27 and J usage is TRBJ2-3; 11 nucleotides agree with TRBD2. This CDR3 contains 14 residues. CDR1 and CDR2 from the germline V gene are MNHEY and SMNVEV (reference sequence). V was clipped by 6 bases and J by 9 bases; unmatched bases: 8.

This clone appeared a few times. The gene calls are TRBV5-1 and TRBJ1-1; a possible D gene is TRBD1 (5 bases). V gave up 4 bases and J gave up 4 bases, with 11 bases separating them. Looked up from germline, CDR1 is SGHRS and CDR2 is YFSETQ. CDR3 size: 13 residues. CDR3 protein: CASSPETVTEAFF. In DNA form, the CDR3 reads TGCGCCAGCAGCCCGGAGACAGTCACTGAAGCTTTCTTT. Full variable domain (rest looked up from reference TRBV5-1 and TRBJ1-1): KAGVTQTPRYLIKTRGQQVTLSCSPISGHRSVSWYQQTPGQGLQFLFEYFSETQRNKGNFPGRFSGRQFSNSRSEMNVSTLELGDSALYLCASSPETVTEAFFGQGTRLTVV.

Concerning this clone itself: The sample carries other DNA sequences with the same CDR3. The V call is TRBV2, the J call TRBJ1-2, with TRBD1 matching over 7 bases. This CDR3 comprises 11 residues. Trimming cost V 8 bases and J 3 bases; bases outside gene matches: 0. From germline, CDR1 is SNHLY and CDR2 FYNNEI. The DNA of the CDR3 is TGTGCCAGCGGGACAGACTATGGCTACACCTTC. This sequence encodes CASGTDYGYTF.

The chain links TRBV19 to TRBJ2-4, with D perhaps TRBD1 (6 bases). Per the germline V gene, CDR1 is LNHDA and CDR2 is SQIVND (reference sequence). The CDR3 is made up of 21 amino acids. Trimming stripped 5 bases from V and 0 bases from J, with 29 bases between. As DNA, the CDR3 is TGTGCCAGTAGTGCCCAAATCCCGGGACACGGGACCCTATTAGCCAAAAACATTCAGTACTTC. As protein: CASSAQIPGHGTLLAKNIQYF.

The J gene is TRBJ1-1, the V gene TRBV5-1, with D possibly TRBD1 on 5 matching bases. This CDR3 spans 14 amino acids. CDR1 is SGHRS, CDR2 YFSETQ, per germline. The V gene lost 4 bases and the J gene lost 4 bases, with 14 bases spanning the gap. CDR3 in DNA: TGCGCCAGCAGCCTTACCTTGACAGCCACTGAAGCTTTCTTT. It encodes CASSLTLTATEAFF.

This chain connects TRBV19 to TRBJ2-2; 7 bases agree with TRBD2. CDR3 length: 17 amino acids. V lost 5 bases, J lost 1 base, and 10 bases stayed unmatched. Germline V gene lookup returns CDR1 LNHDA and CDR2 SQIVND (reference sequence). The CDR3 reads CASSSQSSGLNTGELFF. In DNA, the CDR3 is TGTGCCAGTAGTTCTCAATCTAGCGGCCTGAACACCGGGGAGCTGTTTTTT.

The chain uses TRBV2 and TRBJ2-1; 11 bases match TRBD2. The CDR3 sequence is 16 residues long. The V gene's germline CDR1 is SNHLY and CDR2 FYNNEI. Unmatched junction bases numbered 5, after V lost 6 bases and J lost 1 base. CDR3 residues: CASSGTSGRSYNEQFF. CDR3 nucleotide sequence: TGTGCCAGCAGCGGGACTAGCGGAAGATCCTACAATGAGCAGTTCTTC.

The chain is built from TRBV9 and TRBJ2-1; 16 positions match TRBD2. Germline CDR1 and CDR2: SGDLS and YYNGEE. The CDR3 runs 16 residues. V lost 7 bases and J lost 7; bases outside the gene matches: 8. The CDR3 DNA reads as TGTGCCAGCGCCCCTCAGGGACTAGCGGGAGGGAATGAGCAGTTCTTC. Protein: CASAPQGLAGGNEQFF.

In this sample, this clone turned up once. This chain uses TRBV29-1 with TRBJ1-4; 8 bases fit TRBD1. The CDR3 runs 14 residues. The J segment lost 8 bases and the V segment lost 1 base, leaving 6 bases of the junction unmatched. Germline CDR1 is SQVTM and CDR2 is ANQGSEA. The CDR3 reads CSVEGDRGSEKLFF. The CDR3 DNA reads TGCAGCGTTGAAGGTGACAGGGGTAGCGAAAAACTGTTTTTT.

This clone was seen repeatedly, ten times or more. The chain employs TRBV6-5 and TRBJ1-5; maybe TRBD1 (5 bases). The CDR3 extends over 14 amino acids. V lost 6 bases and J 6 bases, leaving 15 bases between the germline ends. The germline V gene encodes CDR1 MNHEY and CDR2 SVGAGI. The CDR3 DNA reads as TGTGCCAGCAGAGGTGGGGGGACCTCTCAGCCCCAGCATTTT. Protein sequence: CASRGGGTSQPQHF.

This clone was observed a handful of times. This chain connects TRBV7-9 to TRBJ2-7, with 10 bases that match TRBD1. The CDR3 runs 17 residues. With V trimmed by 5 bases and J by 4 bases, 14 bases remained unmatched. The V gene's germline CDR1 is SEHNR and CDR2 FQNEAQ (reference sequence). The CDR3 region has the DNA TGTGCCAGCAGCCCGCCCAGGAGTGGACAGGGGGGGTACGAGCAGTACTTC. Translated, it gives CASSPPRSGQGGYEQYF.

The chain employs TRBV5-1 and TRBJ1-2, with 10 nucleotides matching TRBD1. Germline CDR1 and CDR2: SGHRS and YFSETQ. The trim removed 5 bases at V and 3 bases at J, leaving 7 bases unmatched. This CDR3 has 15 amino acids. The CDR3 loop reads CASSLTGGEDYGYTF. CDR3 sequence (DNA): TGCGCCAGCAGTCTGACAGGGGGCGAAGACTATGGCTACACCTTC.

The genes are TRBV2 and TRBJ2-1; D gene unclear. The germline V gene encodes CDR1 SNHLY and CDR2 FYNNEI. CDR3 length: 11 amino acids. The V end was cut by 10 bases, the J end by 7 bases, with 11 bases between. CDR3 in amino acids: CATLLGNEQFF. CDR3 bases: TGTGCCACCCTTCTCGGGAATGAGCAGTTCTTC.

This clone was counted between two and nine times. V is TRBV3-1 (or the pseudogene TRBV3-2) and J is TRBJ1-1; possibly TRBD1 for D (5 bases). V lost 6 bases and J 5 bases, leaving 16 bases between the germline ends. Germline-derived CDR1 and CDR2 are LGHDT and YNNKEL (reference sequence). This CDR3 comprises 14 residues. CDR3 bases: TGTGCCAGCAGGTTCGACAGACATAATACTGAAGCTTTCTTT. This codes for CASRFDRHNTEAFF.

CDR3 region: CASSPKSMGAQPQHF. The CDR3 DNA is TGTGCCAGCAGTCCAAAGTCCATGGGGGCTCAGCCCCAGCATTTT. This chain joins TRBV6-5 and TRBJ1-5; D perhaps matches TRBD1 (6 bases). V was cut by 5 bases and J by 6 bases, with 17 bases left in between. The length of the CDR3 is 15 residues. Per germline, CDR1 MNHEY and CDR2 SVGAGI.

J is TRBJ2-7 and V is TRBV7-9, with 10 nucleotides matching TRBD2. V shed 1 base, J shed 2 bases, and the junction held 2 bases outside the gene matches. CDR3 length: 15 amino acids. Germline V gene lookup returns CDR1 SEHNR and CDR2 FQNEAQ (reference sequence). CDR3 residues: CASSLGGTSAYEQYF. For the CDR3, the DNA is TGTGCCAGCAGCTTAGGGGGGACTAGCGCCTACGAGCAGTACTTC.

The gene calls are TRBV9 and TRBJ1-2; the D gene is possibly TRBD1 (6 bases). Per the germline V gene, CDR1 is SGDLS and CDR2 is YYNGEE. V gave up 0 bases and J gave up 6 bases, with 12 bases separating them. This CDR3 region has 14 residues. The CDR3 DNA follows: TGTGCCAGCAGCGTAGAGGAACAGGGTCATGGCTACACCTTC. It specifies CASSVEEQGHGYTF.

This clone ranks as medium-sized (0.01 to 0.1%). This chain joins TRBV2 and TRBJ2-6; TRBD1 is a possible D gene (6 bases). V was shortened by 4 bases and J by 0 bases, with 10 bases between the two germline ends. The CDR3 covers 16 residues. CDR1 SNHLY and CDR2 FYNNEI come from the germline V gene. CDR3 residues: CASSGDRYSGANVLTF. CDR3 nucleotide sequence: TGTGCCAGCAGTGGCGACAGGTACTCTGGGGCCAACGTCCTGACTTTC.

J is TRBJ2-1 and V is TRBV24-1, with unresolved D. The ends were cut back, 2 bases at V and 0 bases at J, with 7 bases in the middle. CDR1 is KGHDR, CDR2 SFDVKD, per germline. The CDR3 runs 15 residues. As DNA, the CDR3 is TGTGCCACCAGTGATTCTGCCAGCTCCTACAATGAGCAGTTCTTC. It encodes CATSDSASSYNEQFF.

V usage is TRBV28 and J usage is TRBJ2-1; 11 bases align to TRBD2. The germline CDR1 and CDR2 sequences are MDHEN and SYDVKM. The V segment lost 8 bases and the J segment 7 bases; nucleotides outside the gene matches: 7. The CDR3 is 14 amino acids. CDR3 in DNA: TGTGCCAGCGCTGGACTAGCGGGTATAAATGAGCAGTTCTTC. Translation: CASAGLAGINEQFF.

The rearrangement joins TRBV5-4 to TRBJ1-2; no firm D call. From germline, CDR1 is SGHNT and CDR2 YYREEE (reference sequence). The CDR3 covers 13 residues. With 1 base removed from V and 2 bases from J, the gap between germline ends came to 6 bases. CDR3 sequence reads: CASSLNENYGYTF. The CDR3 bases are TGTGCCAGCAGCTTGAACGAGAACTATGGCTACACCTTC.

The genes are TRBV18 and TRBJ1-2, with 9 bases fitting TRBD1. Germline V lookup: CDR1 KGHSH, CDR2 LQKENI. V lost 2 bases to trimming and J lost 6 bases; unmatched junction nucleotides: 4. This CDR3 is built from 14 residues. CDR3 nucleotide sequence: TGTGCCAGCTCACCAACCGGGACAGGGCATGGCTACACCTTC. Translation: CASSPTGTGHGYTF.

This rearrangement joins TRBV18 to TRBJ2-5; 8 positions agree with TRBD2. The CDR3 sequence is 14 residues long. Germline CDR1 is KGHSH and CDR2 is LQKENI. Unmatched junction bases numbered 4, after V lost 3 bases and J lost 4 bases. The CDR3, as DNA: TGTGCCAGCTCACCCCTTCGGGGGGGAGAGACCCAGTACTTC. It encodes CASSPLRGGETQYF.

The chain uses TRBV29-1 and TRBJ2-7, with D maybe TRBD2 (6 bases). The CDR3 covers 12 residues. Trimming removed 6 bases from V and 3 bases from J, with 12 bases in between. Germline assignment: CDR1 SQVTM and CDR2 ANQGSEA. Here the CDR3 reads CSVGGLLYEQYF. Here the CDR3 DNA reads TGCAGCGTGGGGGGACTGCTCTACGAGCAGTACTTC.

The chain joins TRBV7-8 to TRBJ2-6; TRBD1 agrees at 8 bases. The CDR3 totals 17 residues. The V gene's germline CDR1 is SGHVS and CDR2 FQNEAQ. The V and J ends lost 5 bases and 0 bases, in that order; junction bases with no gene match: 6. CDR3 amino acids: CASSPGQGNSGANVLTF. The DNA of the CDR3 is TGTGCCAGCAGCCCCGGACAGGGAAACTCTGGGGCCAACGTCCTGACTTTC.

This clone was counted only a few times. The rearrangement links TRBV21-1 to TRBJ2-3; TRBD2, the table's D call, was not compared with the DNA. TRBV21-1 is a pseudogene. The CDR3 is 20 amino acids. This CDR3 is CAQSQVLNGTSGRSTDTQYF. The CDR3 coding sequence is TGTGCCCAAAGTCAGGTCCTAAACGGGACTAGCGGCCGGAGCACAGATACGCAGTATTTT.

This clone was recorded a few times. This chain links TRBV29-1 with TRBJ2-2; D may be TRBD1 (5 bases). CDR3 length equals 16 residues. Between the trimmed V and J ends, which lost 3 bases and 5 bases, there was a span of 19 bases. CDR1 SQVTM and CDR2 ANQGSEA come from the germline V gene. The CDR3 sequence is CSVEGKGVFLTGELFF. Here the CDR3 DNA reads TGCAGCGTTGAGGGGAAAGGGGTTTTCTTAACCGGGGAGCTGTTTTTT.

This rearrangement joins TRBV29-1 to TRBJ1-1, with no clear D. From germline, CDR1 is SQVTM and CDR2 ANQGSEA. Trimming pared 1 base from V and 1 base from J, leaving 7 bases between. The CDR3 loop spans 13 amino acids. In DNA, the CDR3 is TGCAGCGTTGAAGTAACACAGAACACTGAAGCTTTCTTT. As protein: CSVEVTQNTEAFF.